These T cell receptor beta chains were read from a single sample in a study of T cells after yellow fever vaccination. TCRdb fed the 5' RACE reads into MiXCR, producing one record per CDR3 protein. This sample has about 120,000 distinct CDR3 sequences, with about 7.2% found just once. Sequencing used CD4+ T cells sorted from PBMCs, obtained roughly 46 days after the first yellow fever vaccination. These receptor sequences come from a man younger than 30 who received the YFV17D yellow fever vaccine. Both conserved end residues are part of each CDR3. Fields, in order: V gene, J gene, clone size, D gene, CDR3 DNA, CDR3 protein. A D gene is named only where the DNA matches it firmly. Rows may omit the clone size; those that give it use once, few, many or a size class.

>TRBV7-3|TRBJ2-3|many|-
TGTGCCAGCAGCTCGGGTAACACAGATACGCAGTATTTT
CASSSGNTDTQYF
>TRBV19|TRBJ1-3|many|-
TGTGCCAGTAGTACACTCGACAGTTCTGGAAACACCATATATTTT
CASSTLDSSGNTIYF
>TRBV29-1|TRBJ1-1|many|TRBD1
TGCAGCGGCGACAGGGATGGGACTGAAGCTTTCTTT
CSGDRDGTEAFF
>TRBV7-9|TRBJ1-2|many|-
TGTGCCAGCAGCTTAGGGACAGCTAATCCCTATGGCTACACCTTC
CASSLGTANPYGYTF
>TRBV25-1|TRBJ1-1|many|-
TGTGCCAGCAGCCCTAGGGGCGGGTGGACTGAAGCTTTCTTT
CASSPRGGWTEAFF
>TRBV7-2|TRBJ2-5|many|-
TGTGCCAGCAGCGCCATCACAGGGTTCGAGACCCAGTACTTC
CASSAITGFETQYF
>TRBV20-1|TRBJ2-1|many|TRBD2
TGCAGTGCTAGAGTAGCGGGGGGGTACAATGAGCAGTTCTTC
CSARVAGGYNEQFF
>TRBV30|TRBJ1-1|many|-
TGTGCCTTAGACGGGGCAGAAGCTTTCTTT
CALDGAEAFF
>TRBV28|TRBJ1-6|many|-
TGTGCCAGCAGTTTAGATCTGGGTTTGAGCTCCTATAATTCACCCCTCCACTTT
CASSLDLGLSSYNSPLHF
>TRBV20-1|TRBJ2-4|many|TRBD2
TGCAGTGCTAGTCGGGGTAGCGGGGGTACAAACATTCAGTACTTC
CSASRGSGGTNIQYF
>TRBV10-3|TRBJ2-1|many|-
TGTGCCGCTCAAGGCGGCGGTACCTACAATGAGCAGTTCTTC
CAAQGGGTYNEQFF
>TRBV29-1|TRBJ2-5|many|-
TGCAGCGTGGGATGGCCACAGGGAGGTGACGAGACCCAGTACTTC
CSVGWPQGGDETQYF
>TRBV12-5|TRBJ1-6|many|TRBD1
TGTGCTAGTGGTTTGGGGCAGGGGGCGGGTTCACCCCTCCACTTT
CASGLGQGAGSPLHF
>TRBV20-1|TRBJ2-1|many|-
TGCAGTCCCAGTTTGAGCAGTGAGCAGTTCTTC
CSPSLSSEQFF
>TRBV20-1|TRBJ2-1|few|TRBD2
TGCAGTGCGGCTCCGGGACTAGCGGGGGGGATAACCTACAATGAGCAGTTCTTC
CSAAPGLAGGITYNEQFF
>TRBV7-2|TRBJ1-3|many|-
TGTGCCAGCAGCTTAGCAGCCTGGGCTGGAAACACCATATATTTT
CASSLAAWAGNTIYF
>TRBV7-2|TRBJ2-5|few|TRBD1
TGTGCCGGGACGGGACAGACAAAGGGAGAGACCCAGTACTTC
CAGTGQTKGETQYF
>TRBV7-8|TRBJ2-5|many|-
TGTGCCAGCGGCCGCGGTCCGGAGACCCAGTACTTC
CASGRGPETQYF
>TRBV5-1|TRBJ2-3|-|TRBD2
TGCGCCAGCAGCTTGCCCGGGACTAGCGGCACAGATACGCAGTATTTT
CASSLPGTSGTDTQYF
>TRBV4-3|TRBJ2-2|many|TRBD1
TGCGCCAGCAGCCAGGGGACAGCTACTACCGGGGAGCTGTTTTTT
CASSQGTATTGELFF
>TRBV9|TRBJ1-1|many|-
TGTGCCAGCAGCCCCCGGACGGTAACGAACACTGAAGCTTTCTTT
CASSPRTVTNTEAFF
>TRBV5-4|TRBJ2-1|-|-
TGTGCCAGCAGCGTGGCAGGCAATGAGCAGTTCTTC
CASSVAGNEQFF
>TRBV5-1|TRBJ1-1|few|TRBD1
TGCGCCAGCAGCTTAGACAGGGTGTCAGCTTTCTTT
CASSLDRVSAFF
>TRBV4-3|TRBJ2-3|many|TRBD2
TGCGCCAGCAGCCGGAGACTAGCGGGGGCCCGATACACAGATACGCAGTATTTT
CASSRRLAGARYTDTQYF
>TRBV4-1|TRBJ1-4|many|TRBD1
TGCGCCAGCAGCCAAGCTGGGACAGGGAACGAAAAACTGTTTTTT
CASSQAGTGNEKLFF
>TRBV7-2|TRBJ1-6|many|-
TGTGCCAGCAGCTTATATATCCCGAGCTCCTATAATTCACCCCTCCACTTT
CASSLYIPSSYNSPLHF
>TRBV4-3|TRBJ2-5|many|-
TGCGCCAGCAGCCAAGATTATGGCAGAAAAGAGACCCAGTACTTC
CASSQDYGRKETQYF
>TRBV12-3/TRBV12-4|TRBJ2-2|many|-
TGTGCCAGCAGCAACTTCTTTTCAGACACCGGGGAGCTGTTTTTT
CASSNFFSDTGELFF
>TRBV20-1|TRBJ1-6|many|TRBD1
TGCAGTGCCGGGACAGATTCACCCCTCCACTTT
CSAGTDSPLHF
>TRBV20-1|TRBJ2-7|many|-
TGCAGTGCTAGAGTCGGGACGTTCACCTACGAGCAGTACTTC
CSARVGTFTYEQYF
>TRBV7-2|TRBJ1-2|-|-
TGTGCCAGCAGCCCCGACGGACTCTATGGCTACACCTTC
CASSPDGLYGYTF
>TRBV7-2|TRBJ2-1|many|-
TGTGCCAGCAGCTCGACAGGTTATTTTAAGAATGAGCAGTTCTTC
CASSSTGYFKNEQFF
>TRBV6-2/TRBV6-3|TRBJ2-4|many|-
TGTGCCAGCAGGAAAATCGGGGGGCTCTTGGCCAAAAACATTCAGTACTTC
CASRKIGGLLAKNIQYF
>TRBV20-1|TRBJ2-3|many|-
TGCAGTGCTAGACGGACGCAGGGCCCCGCAGATACGCAGTATTTT
CSARRTQGPADTQYF
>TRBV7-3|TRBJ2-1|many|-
TGTGCCAGCAGCTTAATGCCCAGCTCCTACAATGAGCAGTTCTTC
CASSLMPSSYNEQFF
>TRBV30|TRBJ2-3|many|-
TGTGCCTGGAACCGACCCACAGATACGCAGTATTTT
CAWNRPTDTQYF
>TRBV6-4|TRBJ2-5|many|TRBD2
TGTGCCAGCATCGTGGCTAGCGGGGCGCAAGAGACCCAGTACTTC
CASIVASGAQETQYF
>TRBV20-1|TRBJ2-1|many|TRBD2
TGCAGTGCTAGAGACGGCGGGGGGGCCTACAATGAGCAGTTCTTC
CSARDGGGAYNEQFF
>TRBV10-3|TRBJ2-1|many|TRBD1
TGTGCCATCAGTGATTCGAGACAGGGTAACAATGAGCAGTTCTTC
CAISDSRQGNNEQFF
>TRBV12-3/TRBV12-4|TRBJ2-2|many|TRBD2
TGTGCCAGCAGTGAGACTAGCGGACTGAACACCGGGGAGCTGTTTTTT
CASSETSGLNTGELFF
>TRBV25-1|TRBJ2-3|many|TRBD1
TGTGCCAGCAGTGCGGGACAGGGTGCAGATACGCAGTATTTT
CASSAGQGADTQYF
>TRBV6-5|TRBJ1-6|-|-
TGTGCCAGCAGTTACCGACAGAGCTCCTATAATTCACCCCTCCACTTT
CASSYRQSSYNSPLHF
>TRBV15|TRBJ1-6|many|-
TGTGCCACCAGCAGAGAGGGCAGGGAAGGGCCACCCCTCCACTTT
CATSREGREGPPLHF
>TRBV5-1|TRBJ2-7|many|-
TGCGCCAGCAGCTTGGAGACTGGGCTGGGTGAGCAGTACTTC
CASSLETGLGEQYF
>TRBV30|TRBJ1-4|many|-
TGTGCCTGGAGTCCCGACCGGAATGAAAAACTGTTTTTT
CAWSPDRNEKLFF